This T cell receptor (beta chain) was found in a study of blood T cell repertoires in COVID-19 (TCRdb year 2020). In terms of the full investigation: Collaborator samples came from the United States, Italy and Spain and covered acute and convalescent phases of COVID-19. The prospective study material was composed of cDNA or gDNA derived from T cells, B-cell-depleted T cells, or PBMCs. Where available, HLA class I and class II types were taken from metadata supplied by the sample provider and were not determined by assay-based typing. A freely available public database, intended as a resource for researchers studying the immune response to SARS-CoV-2, is where the repertoires were released. Deeply sampled blood TCRbeta repertoires from subjects exposed to, actively infected with, or recovered from COVID-19 were included in the dataset. Sample metadata almost always included a de-identified subject ID, COVID-19 status, age in years and sex. Samples were obtained from the ongoing ImmuneRACE study (first 160 participants) and from some 1,300 subjects provided by 6 global collaborators. The study at large found these results: The amount of clinical and demographic metadata varied by source and participant and was provided uncurated.

The immunoSEQ Assay, a bias-controlled multiplex PCR, was used to amplify TCRbeta CDR3 regions from genomic DNA. For the original study's pipeline: The number of nucleated cells in each sample was estimated by amplification of reference gene primers within the assay. To quantify the absolute abundance of each unique TCRbeta CDR3 rearrangement, sequence reads were collapsed and filtered. Productive Simpson clonality was computed per sample as the square root of Simpson's diversity index over productive rearrangements. TCRdb re-hosts the immuneACCESS table, in-frame sequences only. Its copies lack some clones; in the studies checked, an unresolved V gene accounts for under half of them, and the cause for the rest is not known. Clonal size and the V and J genes are those of that table, whereas D and trimming came from the DNA. The sample records about 300,000 clones, around 88% of which are singletons. The ten largest clones add up to approximately 7.2% of the sample.

V is cut back by 6 bases and J by 6 bases, with 10 bases in the junction unmatched. The CDR3, from cysteine to phenylalanine, totals 16 residues. Here the CDR3 DNA is all that survives: 48 bases in frame from base 1. The germline V gene (reference sequence) provides CDR1 MNHEY and CDR2 SMNVEV. Another Seattle source contributed samples from volunteer blood donors who had recovered from COVID-19. Whole blood was collected in K2EDTA tubes by collaborating institutions according to the institutions' own protocols. For TCRbeta analysis, collaborators shipped samples in one of three forms: frozen whole blood, isolated PBMCs, or DNA extracted from either of those sample types. On this clone itself: What this receptor recognizes is not known. Per-nucleotide qualities are absent, and no much larger clonotype sits a single base away.

Sequencing was performed on peripheral blood. The chain couples TRBV27 to TRBJ2-7; 14 bases in between match TRBD2. The clonotype was recovered from a woman aged 30 to 39 who had recovered from COVID-19. The DNA sequence is given as TGTGCCAGCAGGGGAGGACTAGCGGGGGGTGGGTTCGAGCAGTACTTC. It encodes CASRGGLAGGGFEQYF.